This paragraph reports one T cell receptor beta chain. The antigen it recognizes is unknown. Per-base qualities were not stored, and no clone one base away is much larger. Ophthalmopathy patients had moderately to severely active disease, with a Clinical Activity Score of 3 or more, a NOSPECS grade of 4 or more, and a disease duration of less than 3 months. The study excluded patients with uncontrolled infections, other autoimmune diseases, pregnancy or lactation. Diagnoses were based on clinical symptoms, serum thyroxine and TRAb, thyroid ultrasound and orbital computed tomography. Ficoll-Paque density gradient centrifugation was used to isolate PBMCs from 9.5 to 10 ml of fresh peripheral blood. Total RNA was extracted using Trizol reagent, and RNA quality was assessed on an Agilent 2100 Bioanalyzer. The germline V gene sets CDR1 to MDHEN and CDR2 to SYDVKM. The CDR3 contains 15 residues, cysteine and phenylalanine counted. The sequence is cut down to CDR3 DNA, 45 bases in frame from base 1. At the junction V is shortened by 6 bases and J by 2 bases, with 16 bases in between.

The data were obtained in a study of T cells in Graves' hyperthyroidism and ophthalmopathy (dated by TCRdb to between 2018 and 2021). In terms of the full investigation: Peripheral blood was sampled at the time of initial diagnosis, prior to any treatment. To identify TCR V-J signatures that set the groups apart, the researchers used a discovery cohort of 100 or so patients, made up of approximately 43 with Graves' ophthalmopathy and 57 with stable Graves' hyperthyroidism. Whether ophthalmopathy could be predicted prospectively was tested in an independent validation cohort made up of under 20 hyperthyroidism patients plus 17 patients who later progressed to ophthalmopathy. The 100 or so discovery patients were divided at random into training and test sets in a 7:3 ratio. Thyroid tissue and blood T-cell repertoires from several Graves' hyperthyroidism patients were also compared in the study. Once sampling was done, hyperthyroidism patients were given methimazole at a starting dose of 30 mg daily, whereas ophthalmopathy patients were given high-dose intravenous methylprednisolone. According to the paper, TCR Vbeta CDR3 sequencing was carried out on approximately 140 peripheral blood samples, which came from about 45 ophthalmopathy, approximately 78 hyperthyroidism and about 17 progressor patients.

Amplification of TCR beta CDR3 regions was carried out from RNA transcripts. For the first round of RT-PCR on the TCR CDR3, the HTBI primer set was used together with the Qiagen OneStep RT-PCR kit. Libraries were constructed in a second round of multiplex PCR, after which size selection and purification were performed. Libraries were sequenced paired-end with 100 bp reads on an Illumina HiSeq2000. In the source study's methods: SOAPnuke was used to process the raw data, with reads discarded if the reads contained adapters or uncalled bases, had a mean Phred below 15, or lacked an exact constant-primer or identifier match. High-quality paired reads were merged with COPE v1.2.5, and unique nucleotide sequences were defined as clonotypes. MiTCR v1.1 was used to align clonotypes to the IMGT TRBV, TRBD and TRBJ reference segments. Only V-J combinations with frequency above 0.0001, covering about 99% of repertoires, were analysed. A TCS score was defined as the ratio of F50 (clonal expansion) to E x V (chaos), with BLOSUM62-based TCRdist applied between CDR3 peptides within each V-J. Welch's t-statistics and random forest reduced 514 V-J features to around 14, which were used in a naive Bayes classifier (R e1071). Thyroid-blood repertoire similarity was quantified with the Morisita-Horn index. TCRdb reprocessing: public reads trimmed at Q25 with fastp, clones called with MiXCR, in-frame beta chains kept. Rows merge per CDR3 protein into single entries with the most common DNA and genes. The V and J calls, along with clone size, are taken from TCRdb and not from the paper's own processing. Within this sample are 640,000 or so distinct CDR3 sequences, with roughly 15% of them counted one time only. The ten biggest clones cover about 3.9% of the sample.

The study at large found these results: Most expanded thyroid clonotypes (frequency above 0.001) were also detected in blood, suggesting blood repertoires may reflect thyroid immune responses. A model built on a 13 V-J signature distinguished ophthalmopathy from stable hyperthyroidism, reaching 85% to 90% sensitivity and under 84% specificity in cross-validation and 80%/75% in testing. Sample size was not statistically predetermined, and blinding of investigators to group allocation was not performed. During validation, the model predicted progression to ophthalmopathy a median of approximately 6 months ahead of onset, with more than 60% sensitivity and more than 72% specificity.

The chain was built from TRBV28 and TRBJ2-5; TRBD1 is perhaps the D gene, given 6 matching bases. The sequence came from a woman aged 35 to 49 with Graves' ophthalmopathy. Sequenced: blood. In nucleotide form, the sequence is TGTGCCAGCAGACCCACCTGGACAGAGCAAGAGACCCAGTACTTC. It codes for CASRPTWTEQETQYF.